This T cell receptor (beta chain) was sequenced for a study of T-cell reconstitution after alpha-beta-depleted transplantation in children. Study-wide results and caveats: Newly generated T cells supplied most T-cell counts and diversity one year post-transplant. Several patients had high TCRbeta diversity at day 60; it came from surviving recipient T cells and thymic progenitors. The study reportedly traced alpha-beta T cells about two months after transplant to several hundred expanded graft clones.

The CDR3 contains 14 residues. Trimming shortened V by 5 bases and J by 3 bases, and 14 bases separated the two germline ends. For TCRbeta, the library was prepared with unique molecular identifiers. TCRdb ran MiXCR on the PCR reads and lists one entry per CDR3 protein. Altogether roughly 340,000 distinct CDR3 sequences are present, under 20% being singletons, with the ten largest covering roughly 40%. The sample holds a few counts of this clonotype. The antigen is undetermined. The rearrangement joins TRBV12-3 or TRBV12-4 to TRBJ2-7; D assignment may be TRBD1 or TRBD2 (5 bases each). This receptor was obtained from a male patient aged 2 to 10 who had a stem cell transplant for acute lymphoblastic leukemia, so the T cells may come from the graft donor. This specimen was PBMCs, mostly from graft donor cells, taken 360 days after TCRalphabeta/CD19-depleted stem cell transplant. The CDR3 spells CASSPGTLHYEQYF. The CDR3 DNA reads TGTGCCAGCAGTCCCGGGACCCTGCACTACGAGCAGTACTTC.